The 29 T cell receptor beta chains given below trace back to one sample, sequenced in a study of post-analysis software for immune sequencing data. Each TCR beta cDNA library carried unique molecular identifiers. TCRdb reprocessed the PCR reads with MiXCR, giving one entry per CDR3 protein. This sample carries hundreds of thousands of distinct CDR3 sequences, about 32% of them seen once, and the ten largest clones take 0.55% to 0.65%. General study points: Included in a set of about five TRBV segments more frequent in patients than controls were TRBV5-6, TRBV5-1 and TRBV20-1.

Their cognate antigens are unknown. Material: blood. The source is a girl aged 10 to 17 with multiple sclerosis.

The chain combines TRBV10-3 with TRBJ1-2; D remains unclear. The V end was cut by 7 bases, the J end by 5 bases, with 14 bases between. The V gene's germline CDR1 is ENHRY and CDR2 SYGVKD. The length of the CDR3 is 13 residues. In nucleotides, the CDR3 is TGTGCCATCAATGGGGTGGGATCATATGGCTACACCTTC. The encoded protein is CAINGVGSYGYTF.

The gene calls are TRBV7-9 and TRBJ2-1; 9 bases are shared with TRBD1. CDR3 size: 15 residues. CDR1 SEHNR and CDR2 FQNEAQ come from the germline V gene (reference sequence). V was pared by 2 bases and J by 6 bases, with 5 bases of the junction left unmatched. In DNA form, the CDR3 reads TGTGCCAGCAGCTTACCGGGACAGGGAGGCAATGAGCAGTTCTTC. Translated, it gives CASSLPGQGGNEQFF.

In this sample, this clonotype turned up many times. This chain joins TRBV28 and TRBJ2-1; D remains unclear. CDR3 size: 13 residues. Trimming removed 8 bases at V and 3 bases at J, with 11 bases between. In germline, CDR1 is MDHEN, CDR2 SYDVKM. The CDR3 DNA follows: TGTGCCAGCTATGGGGTGAACTACAATGAGCAGTTCTTC. Translated: CASYGVNYNEQFF.

V gene TRBV20-1 combines with J gene TRBJ2-3, with 12 bases matching TRBD2. The CDR3 loop spans 15 amino acids. The V segment lost 6 bases and the J segment 2 bases; nucleotides outside the gene matches: 6. CDR1 DFQATT and CDR2 SNEGSKA come from the germline V gene (reference sequence). CDR3 DNA: TGCAGTGCCAAACGACTAGCGGGAGCCACAGATACGCAGTATTTT. Translated: CSAKRLAGATDTQYF.

This clonotype was counted only a few times. V is TRBV4-3 and J is TRBJ1-2; 7 nucleotides align to TRBD1. From germline, CDR1 is LGHNA and CDR2 YSLEER. This CDR3 is 16 amino acids long. V trimming: 0 bases; J trimming: 5 bases; junction bases outside the gene matches: 9. This chain's CDR3 is CASSQDPGQVGYGYTF. The CDR3 nucleotides read TGCGCCAGCAGCCAAGATCCAGGACAGGTCGGTTATGGCTACACCTTC.

Only a few counts were recorded for this clonotype. The chain links TRBV20-1 to TRBJ1-4; the D gene is possibly TRBD1 (5 bases). Deletions cut 3 bases from V and 7 bases from J, with 15 bases between. Germline V gives CDR1 DFQATT, CDR2 SNEGSKA (reference sequence). The CDR3 is 14 amino acids. CDR3 in DNA: TGCAGTGCTAGGGTGGCTTCAGGGAGTGAAAAACTGTTTTTT. Its translation is CSARVASGSEKLFF.

This clonotype was counted a few times. The genes are TRBV7-2 and TRBJ2-5; D not certain. V lost 4 bases to trimming and J lost 4 bases, with 16 bases between them. The CDR3 length is 15 residues. The germline CDR1 and CDR2 sequences are SGHTA and FQGNSA. CDR3 region: CASSSAPPLRETQYF. In DNA, the CDR3 is TGTGCCAGCAGCTCCGCCCCTCCATTAAGAGAGACCCAGTACTTC. Based on the CDR3 plus reference TRBV7-2 and TRBJ2-5, the full variable domain is GAGVSQSPSNKVTEKGKDVELRCDPISGHTALYWYRQSLGQGLEFLIYFQGNSAPDKSGLPSDRFSAERTGGSVSTLTIQRTQQEDSAVYLCASSSAPPLRETQYFGPGTRLLVL.

This clonotype was observed at least ten times. The chain uses TRBV20-1 and TRBJ1-5; the match to TRBD1 covers 8 bases. Germline CDR1 and CDR2: DFQATT and SNEGSKA (reference sequence). V dropped 1 base and J dropped 5; count of bases not matched to a gene: 4. The CDR3 sequence is 14 residues long. The chain's CDR3 is CSARASTGDQPQHF. The CDR3 bases are TGCAGTGCTAGAGCCTCGACAGGGGATCAGCCCCAGCATTTT.

The sample holds many counts of this clonotype. This chain links TRBV29-1 with TRBJ2-7; TRBD1 matches 7 bases. The CDR3 totals 14 residues. Trimming at V came to 0 bases and at J to 2 bases, leaving 4 bases not matched to a gene. Germline CDR1 SQVTM, CDR2 ANQGSEA. The CDR3 DNA sequence: TGCAGCGTTGAAGACCCCCAGGGGGCCTACGAGCAGTACTTC. Its protein is CSVEDPQGAYEQYF.

The chain has TRBV2 and TRBJ2-7; 9 bases agree with TRBD2. Looked up from germline, CDR1 is SNHLY and CDR2 is FYNNEI. V lost 8 bases to trimming and J lost 4 bases; unmatched junction nucleotides: 9. CDR3 size: 14 residues. DNA for the CDR3: TGTGCCAGCGGGCCCCAAGCGGGAGGTTACGAGCAGTACTTC. The encoded protein is CASGPQAGGYEQYF.

The genes are TRBV27 and TRBJ2-3; TRBD1 aligns across 9 bases. V trimming: 0 bases; J trimming: 3 bases; junction bases outside the gene matches: 7. The CDR3 totals 17 residues. Germline-derived CDR1 and CDR2 are MNHEY and SMNVEV (reference sequence). CDR3 nucleotides: TGTGCCAGCAGTTTATCGATTGGGGACAGGGCGACAGATACGCAGTATTTT. It yields the protein CASSLSIGDRATDTQYF.

This clonotype has just a few counts. The chain is built from TRBV7-2 and TRBJ2-4; 9 bases fit TRBD2. J gave up 13 bases and V 5 bases, and 21 bases lay outside the gene matches. CDR3 size: 17 residues. Germline CDR1 SGHTA, CDR2 FQGNSA. The CDR3 DNA sequence: TGTGCCAGCAGCCAAGTCTCGGCTAGCGGGACGACCTCTGCCCAGTACTTC. This sequence encodes CASSQVSASGTTSAQYF. The variable domain in full, with the rest retrieved from reference TRBV7-2 and TRBJ2-4, is GAGVSQSPSNKVTEKGKDVELRCDPISGHTALYWYRQSLGQGLEFLIYFQGNSAPDKSGLPSDRFSAERTGGSVSTLTIQRTQQEDSAVYLCASSQVSASGTTSAQYFGAGTRLSVL.

The rearrangement links TRBV6-2 or TRBV6-3 to TRBJ2-7; the D gene is possibly TRBD1 (6 bases). V lost 5 bases and J lost 0, with 14 bases in between. The CDR3 loop spans 15 amino acids. Germline V CDR1 and CDR2: MNHEY, SVGEGT. The CDR3 nucleotides are TGTGCCAGCAGTGGGCTGGGACAAAACTCCTACGAGCAGTACTTC. It is translated as CASSGLGQNSYEQYF.

The rearrangement uses TRBV12-3 or TRBV12-4 and TRBJ2-1; 8 bases are shared with TRBD1. The CDR3 is made up of 14 amino acids. V gave up 5 bases and J gave up 7 bases; unmatched junction bases: 7. Here the CDR3 DNA reads TGTGCCAGCAGTACCCCGGGACAGGTGAATGAGCAGTTCTTC. It translates to CASSTPGQVNEQFF.

This rearrangement joins TRBV7-9 to TRBJ1-1; D not certain. The CDR3 runs 14 residues. CDR1 is SEHNR and CDR2 is FQNEAQ in the germline V gene (reference sequence). The V end lost 4 bases, the J end lost 3 bases, and 12 bases lay between the germline ends. As DNA, the CDR3 is TGTGCCAGCAGCTCCTCTCATGCGGACACTGAAGCTTTCTTT. Translated, it gives CASSSSHADTEAFF. The full variable domain, completed using reference TRBV7-9 and TRBJ1-1, is DTGVSQNPRHKITKRGQNVTFRCDPISEHNRLYWYRQTLGQGPEFLTYFQNEAQLEKSRLLSDRFSAERPKGSFSTLEIQRTEQGDSAMYLCASSSSHADTEAFFGQGTRLTVV.

The rearrangement joins TRBV4-3 to TRBJ1-1; perhaps TRBD1 as D (5 bases). The CDR3 spans 15 residues. Germline V gene sequence: CDR1 LGHNA, CDR2 YSLEER. With 0 bases removed from V and 1 base from J, the gap between germline ends came to 9 bases. The CDR3 is CASSQEGTENTEAFF. Written as DNA, the CDR3 is TGCGCCAGCAGCCAAGAAGGGACGGAGAACACTGAAGCTTTCTTT.

V usage is TRBV18 and J usage is TRBJ1-2; 7 bases map to TRBD1. The CDR3 sequence is 18 residues long. Germline V lookup: CDR1 KGHSH, CDR2 LQKENI. J was trimmed by 0 bases and V by 0 bases; bases with no gene match: 10. The CDR3: CASSPPPGQTQANYGYTF. CDR3 sequence (DNA): TGTGCCAGCTCACCACCTCCGGGACAGACCCAAGCTAACTATGGCTACACCTTC.

The chain carries TRBV20-1 and TRBJ1-2; a possible D gene is TRBD1 (6 bases). The CDR3 loop spans 16 amino acids. Germline values: CDR1 DFQATT, CDR2 SNEGSKA (reference sequence). The V end was cut by 5 bases, the J end by 1 base, with 20 bases between. CDR3 sequence reads: CSAVGGWRENNYGYTF. The CDR3 DNA follows: TGCAGTGCTGTAGGGGGATGGAGGGAAAATAACTATGGCTACACCTTC.

The chain links TRBV28 to TRBJ1-2; TRBD1 matches 9 bases. V lost 4 bases to trimming and J lost 4 bases; unmatched junction nucleotides: 4. CDR1 is MDHEN and CDR2 is SYDVKM in the germline V gene. This CDR3 contains 14 residues. DNA for the CDR3: TGTGCCAGCAGTTCCGGGACAGGGTTCTATGGCTACACCTTC. This gives the protein CASSSGTGFYGYTF.

The gene calls are TRBV20-1 and TRBJ1-4; D ambiguous. The CDR3 loop spans 13 amino acids. Trimming removed 4 bases at V and 11 bases at J, with 17 bases between. Germline CDR1 reads DFQATT; CDR2 reads SNEGSKA (reference sequence). In DNA form, the CDR3 reads TGCAGTGCTACTTTCCTCCCATCGGGGAAACTGTTTTTT. Its translation is CSATFLPSGKLFF.

The genes are TRBV6-6 and TRBJ1-4, with a tentative D call TRBD1 (5 bases). The germline V gene encodes CDR1 MNHNY and CDR2 SVGAGI (reference sequence). The V and J ends lost 6 bases and 8 bases respectively, with 10 bases between them. This CDR3 comprises 12 residues. The CDR3 reads CASRSKGEKLFF. CDR3 in DNA: TGTGCCAGCAGGTCCAAGGGGGAAAAACTGTTTTTT.

The chain joins TRBV7-9 to TRBJ2-5, with TRBD1 matching over 9 bases. The length of the CDR3 is 14 residues. Germline CDR1 is SEHNR and CDR2 is FQNEAQ (reference sequence). With V trimmed by 5 bases and J by 5 bases, 6 bases remained unmatched. For the CDR3, the DNA is TGTGCCAGCAGCATTAACAGGGGGCCGGAGACCCAGTACTTC. It translates to CASSINRGPETQYF.

A few counts support this clonotype. The V and J genes are TRBV6-1 and TRBJ2-7; 9 bases align to TRBD1. The germline V gene has CDR1 MNHNS and CDR2 SASEGT. Germline trimming cut 8 bases from V and 5 bases from J; bases unmatched to any gene: 7. CDR3 length equals 13 residues. This chain's CDR3 is CASWRQGGDEQYF. The CDR3 region has the DNA TGTGCCAGCTGGAGACAGGGGGGCGACGAGCAGTACTTC.

This clonotype was found a few times. V usage is TRBV6-5 and J usage is TRBJ1-4, with D unresolved. V was cut by 0 bases and J by 8 bases, with 7 bases left in between. The CDR3 totals 13 residues. Germline lookup yields CDR1 MNHEY and CDR2 SVGAGI. This CDR3 is CASSYSPSEKLFF. For the CDR3, the DNA is TGTGCCAGCAGTTACTCCCCCAGCGAAAAACTGTTTTTT.

The chain employs TRBV4-2 and TRBJ1-5, with 8 positions matching TRBD1. Germline V lookup: CDR1 LGHNA, CDR2 YNFKEQ. The CDR3 runs 17 residues. With 4 bases clipped from V and 3 bases from J, the junction kept 11 bases outside the gene matches. CDR3 residues: CASSRRTDREFNQPQHF. CDR3 nucleotides: TGTGCCAGCAGCCGCCGTACGGACAGGGAGTTCAATCAGCCCCAGCATTTT.

V gene TRBV4-1 combines with J gene TRBJ2-5; TRBD1 might be the D (5 bases). The germline V gene has CDR1 MGHRA and CDR2 YSYEKL. Trimming removed 4 bases at V and 2 bases at J, with 14 bases between. This CDR3 is built from 15 residues. The CDR3 sequence is CASSPLKGPQETQYF. In DNA form, the CDR3 reads TGCGCCAGCAGCCCCTTAAAGGGGCCACAAGAGACCCAGTACTTC.

The V gene is TRBV9, the J gene TRBJ1-5; 10 bases are shared with TRBD1. The CDR3 is 15 residues long. The V gene end was trimmed by 4 bases and the J gene end by 6 bases; junction bases not matched to a gene: 7. Germline V gene sequence: CDR1 SGDLS, CDR2 YYNGEE. CDR3 amino acids: CASSYDGDRGQPQHF. CDR3 sequence (DNA): TGTGCCAGCAGCTACGACGGGGACAGGGGTCAGCCCCAGCATTTT.

This sequence joins TRBV6-5 and TRBJ2-3; 13 bases are shared with TRBD2. Germline V CDR1 and CDR2: MNHEY, SVGAGI. The length of the CDR3 is 15 residues. V shed 7 bases and J 4 bases; nucleotides not matched to a gene: 5. CDR3 nucleotides: TGTGCCAGCACCGAGGGACTAGCGGGGTCAGATACGCAGTATTTT. Residues: CASTEGLAGSDTQYF.

This clonotype was seen a single time. This chain links TRBV5-1 with TRBJ2-7; perhaps TRBD1 as D (5 bases). The V gene lost 0 bases and the J gene lost 9 bases, with 13 bases spanning the gap. Germline values: CDR1 SGHRS, CDR2 YFSETQ. The CDR3 loop spans 13 amino acids. The chain's CDR3 is CASSLEGDTGQYF. The CDR3 DNA follows: TGCGCCAGCAGCTTGGAAGGGGATACGGGGCAGTACTTC. The full variable domain, its missing parts supplied by reference TRBV5-1 and TRBJ2-7, is KAGVTQTPRYLIKTRGQQVTLSCSPISGHRSVSWYQQTPGQGLQFLFEYFSETQRNKGNFPGRFSGRQFSNSRSEMNVSTLELGDSALYLCASSLEGDTGQYFGPGTRLTVT.